The rows below give T cell receptor beta chains drawn from one sample of a study of beta chain features in type 1 diabetes. Here immunoSEQ multiplex PCR was the method, and the copy in TCRdb shows in-frame clones only, minus some. The data show some 180,000 clones, about an eighth seen once. The specimen was central memory CD4+ T cells from blood. The receptors shown here come from a woman aged 18-29 years in good health. CDR3s include the opening cysteine and the closing phenylalanine or tryptophan. The D gene is left open where the match is weak. Clone size is given for some rows only: seen once, a few or many times, or a class if the clone is expanded.

V	size	D	J	CDR3	DNA
TRBV28	.	.	TRBJ1-2	CASSMSDYGYTF	TGTGCCAGCAGTATGTCGGACTATGGCTACACCTTC
TRBV11-2	.	.	TRBJ1-1	CASSQQVMNTEAFF	TGTGCCAGCAGCCAACAGGTGATGAACACTGAAGCTTTCTTT
TRBV19	.	.	TRBJ1-5	CASSIKWEGQPQHF	TGTGCCAGTAGTATTAAGTGGGAGGGCCAGCCCCAGCATTTT
TRBV4-1	many	.	TRBJ2-2	CASSSVVGARSTGELFF	TGCGCCAGCAGTTCAGTAGTGGGGGCGCGGTCCACCGGGGAGCTGTTTTTT
TRBV28	.	.	TRBJ1-2	CASTDTTNYGYTF	TGTGCCAGCACCGACACCACTAACTATGGCTACACCTTC
TRBV19	few	.	TRBJ2-7	CASSIGGALSYEQYF	TGTGCCAGTAGTATTGGAGGGGCCCTATCCTACGAGCAGTACTTC
TRBV7-9	.	.	TRBJ2-3	CASSLSTDTQYF	TGTGCCAGCAGCCTTAGCACAGATACGCAGTATTTT
TRBV5-4	few	.	TRBJ1-4	CASSVAEEKLFF	TGTGCCAGCAGCGTGGCGGAGGAAAAACTGTTTTTT
TRBV28	.	TRBD2	TRBJ2-7	CASQTGTSGLDEQYF	TGTGCCAGCCAAACCGGGACTAGCGGGCTAGACGAGCAGTACTTC
TRBV21-1	.	.	TRBJ2-1	CASSPRRTSGGYNEQFF	TGTGCCAGCAGCCCTCGGAGGACTAGCGGGGGTTACAATGAGCAGTTCTTC
TRBV1	.	.	TRBJ2-7	CTSSQGRGGYEQYF	TGCACCAGCAGCCAAGGTCGGGGGGGCTACGAGCAGTACTTC
TRBV19	few	.	TRBJ1-1	CASSRSGPMNTEAFF	TGTGCCAGTAGTAGGTCAGGGCCAATGAACACTGAAGCTTTCTTT
TRBV5-1	.	TRBD1	TRBJ1-1	CASSVPGQVTFF	TGCGCCAGCAGCGTCCCGGGACAGGTAACTTTCTTT
TRBV29-1	few	.	TRBJ1-1	CSVELPSGAGEAFF	TGCAGCGTTGAACTCCCCTCAGGGGCCGGTGAAGCTTTCTTT
TRBV6-4	many	.	TRBJ2-5	CASIEETQYF	TGTGCCAGTATCGAAGAGACCCAGTACTTC
TRBV5-1	.	TRBD2	TRBJ2-1	CASSSAGGPYNEQFF	TGCGCCAGCAGCTCGGCGGGAGGTCCCTACAATGAGCAGTTCTTC
TRBV1	few	.	TRBJ1-3	CTSSSVLDRYSSGNTIYF	TGCACCAGCAGCTCGGTTCTAGACAGGTACTCCTCTGGAAACACCATATATTTT
TRBV5-1	few	.	TRBJ2-5	CASVGSQETQYF	TGCGCCAGCGTCGGTTCCCAAGAGACCCAGTACTTC
TRBV5-1	once	.	TRBJ2-1	CASTPRAYRSDEQFF	TGCGCCAGCACCCCCCGGGCCTACAGGTCCGATGAGCAGTTCTTC
TRBV5-4	.	TRBD2	TRBJ2-7	CASSFGAGGYEQYF	TGTGCCAGCAGCTTTGGGGCGGGAGGCTACGAGCAGTACTTC
TRBV28	few	TRBD1	TRBJ2-7	CASSSGTEARYEQYF	TGTGCCAGCAGTTCTGGGACAGAGGCCCGATACGAGCAGTACTTC
TRBV5-1	.	TRBD2	TRBJ2-2	CASSPTSGRNTGELFF	TGCGCCAGCAGCCCGACTAGCGGGCGGAACACCGGGGAGCTGTTTTTT